This is a list of T cell receptor beta chains from one sample in a study of blood T cell repertoires in COVID-19. Generated by immunoSEQ multiplex PCR, the TCRdb table keeps only in-frame clones and is missing some. The sample holds about 110,000 clones; 70% to 90% are singletons and the top ten take about 3%. Sequencing was performed on peripheral blood. The receptors were sampled from a man aged 40-50 years with acute or convalescent COVID-19. Each CDR3 is given with its conserved first and last residue. A D gene is named only where the DNA matches it firmly. Clone size, where shown, is once, few, many, or a class for clones that have expanded.

NA,TRBV5-1,TRBJ2-3,NA,TGCGCCAGCAGCTCACAGGGCACAGATACGCAGTATTTT,CASSSQGTDTQYF
NA,TRBV18,TRBJ1-2,NA,TGTGCCAGCTCACCACCGGGTGAGGGAGGGAACTATGGCTACACCTTC,CASSPPGEGGNYGYTF
NA,TRBV19,TRBJ2-3,NA,TGTGCCAGTACTTGGGGGGAAGGTACGCAGTATTTT,CASTWGEGTQYF
TRBD2,TRBV19,TRBJ2-3,NA,TGTGCCACCCGACGGGGGGGGATCACAGATACGCAGTATTTT,CATRRGGITDTQYF
TRBD2,TRBV28,TRBJ2-3,NA,TGTGCCAGCACCCCTGGTCCGGGAGGTACCGCAAATACGCAGTATTTT,CASTPGPGGTANTQYF
TRBD1,TRBV2,TRBJ1-3,NA,TGTGCCAGCACCATCGACAGGGACTCTGGAAACACCATATATTTT,CASTIDRDSGNTIYF
TRBD2,TRBV3-1/TRBV3-2,TRBJ2-1,NA,TGTGCCAGCAGCCAAGTCCACAGCGGGGGTGCCAATGAGCAGTTCTTC,CASSQVHSGGANEQFF
TRBD1,TRBV6-4,TRBJ2-7,NA,TGTGCCAGCAGTGACCCGGGACAGGATGACTACGAGCAGTACTTC,CASSDPGQDDYEQYF
NA,TRBV5-1,TRBJ2-2,few,TGCGCCAGCAGCCCAGACCTGGCTTCAGCGGGGGAGCTGTTTTTT,CASSPDLASAGELFF
NA,TRBV4-3,TRBJ2-1,NA,TGCGCCAGCAGCCAAGATGGGTCTAGCTCCTACAATGAGCAGTTCTTC,CASSQDGSSSYNEQFF
NA,TRBV19,TRBJ1-1,NA,TGTGCCAGTAGTCCGCGGGGCGACAGTGGGAACACTGAAGCTTTCTTT,CASSPRGDSGNTEAFF
NA,TRBV7-9,TRBJ2-1,NA,TGTGCCAGCAGCTCCGGGACAAATTACAATGAGCAGTTCTTC,CASSSGTNYNEQFF
NA,TRBV29-1,TRBJ2-5,NA,TGCAGCGCCTCCAAGACAGCCCAGAACAAGGAGACCCAGTACTTC,CSASKTAQNKETQYF
NA,TRBV7-2,TRBJ2-7,NA,TGTGCCAGCAGCTTAGATGGAGGGATCTACGAGCAGTACTTC,CASSLDGGIYEQYF
TRBD2,TRBV11-2,TRBJ2-2,NA,TGTGCCAGCAGCTTATTTGCGGGGGGAGGGGAGCTGTTTTTT,CASSLFAGGGELFF
TRBD1,TRBV6-5,TRBJ2-7,NA,TGTGCCAGCACGCGACAGGGGGCCTCCTACGAGCAGTACTTC,CASTRQGASYEQYF
NA,TRBV19,TRBJ1-2,NA,TGTGCCAGTAGTATTTACAGCAACTATGGCTACACCTTC,CASSIYSNYGYTF
NA,TRBV5-4,TRBJ1-2,NA,TGTGCCAGCAGCTTGGCCGGGGTAGCGCACTATGGCTACACCTTC,CASSLAGVAHYGYTF
NA,TRBV6-5,TRBJ1-1,NA,TGTGCCAGCAGTTACTCAGGCGGTTCGCTGAACGAAGCTTTCTTT,CASSYSGGSLNEAFF
TRBD1,TRBV9,TRBJ1-6,NA,TGTGCCAGCAGCCCCCGGACAGGGTACTCACCCCTCCACTTT,CASSPRTGYSPLHF
TRBD1,TRBV23-1,TRBJ1-2,NA,TGCGCCAGCAGTCAGGACGGGACAGGTCTGGCCTATGGCTACACCTTC,CASSQDGTGLAYGYTF
TRBD2,TRBV9,TRBJ2-1,NA,TGTGCCAGCAGTTCCCCCGGGAGGGGATACAATGAGCAGTTCTTC,CASSSPGRGYNEQFF
NA,TRBV24-1,TRBJ2-7,NA,TGTGCCACCAGTGATGCCGGGTCAACCTACGAGCAGTACTTC,CATSDAGSTYEQYF
TRBD2,TRBV7-2,TRBJ2-1,NA,TGTGCCAGCAGCCCTGGGACTAGCGGGGGGAGCTCCTACAATGAGCAGTTCTTC,CASSPGTSGGSSYNEQFF
NA,TRBV30,TRBJ2-5,NA,TGTGCCTGGAGTGTACTGAACCACGGGGGGCTAGAGACCCAGTACTTC,CAWSVLNHGGLETQYF
TRBD1,TRBV11-2,TRBJ2-5,NA,TGTGCCAGCAGCGCGACAGGGGGGCACTCCTCATGGTTGGAGACCCAGTACTTC,CASSATGGHSSWLETQYF
NA,TRBV29-1,TRBJ2-1,NA,TGCAGCGTTGGATCTAGCTCGCGGGAGCAGTTCTTC,CSVGSSSREQFF
TRBD2,TRBV5-1,TRBJ2-1,NA,TGCGCCAGCAGCTTGGACCTAGCGGGTACGAATGAGCAGTTCTTC,CASSLDLAGTNEQFF
TRBD2,TRBV4-1,TRBJ2-1,NA,TGCGCCAGCAGCCAAGTGGGGGGGGTGAATGAGCAGTTCTTC,CASSQVGGVNEQFF
NA,TRBV5-1,TRBJ2-2,NA,TGCGCCAGCAGCTTGGCACGCGGAGGGGACCCCGGGGAGCTGTTTTTT,CASSLARGGDPGELFF
NA,TRBV2,TRBJ1-2,NA,TGTGCCAGCAGGCTTCTACAGGCTAATGGCTACACCTTC,CASRLLQANGYTF
TRBD2,TRBV3-1/TRBV3-2,TRBJ2-1,NA,TGTGCCAGCAGGAATAGCGGGACTAGCGTCAATGAGCAGTTCTTC,CASRNSGTSVNEQFF
TRBD2,TRBV29-1,TRBJ2-7,NA,TGCAGCGCAAAGCGGGGCAATCTTGACGAGCAGTACTTC,CSAKRGNLDEQYF
TRBD2,TRBV15,TRBJ2-3,NA,TGTGCCACCAGCAGGGCCCTAGCGGGGGGGTCGGATACGCAGTATTTT,CATSRALAGGSDTQYF
TRBD1,TRBV6-1,TRBJ1-4,NA,TGTGCCAGCAGTGAGCAGGGGGCGCGGGATGAAAAACTGTTTTTT,CASSEQGARDEKLFF
NA,TRBV2,TRBJ1-2,once,TGTGCCAGCAGTGTACTTAACTATGGCTACACCTTC,CASSVLNYGYTF
NA,TRBV14,TRBJ2-3,NA,TGTGCCAGCAGCCAAACATTGGGGCAGTCACCCTTGTATTTT,CASSQTLGQSPLYF
NA,TRBV4-1,TRBJ2-1,once,TGCGCCAGCAGCCAAGATTACGGGAGCTCCTACAATGAGCAGTTCTTC,CASSQDYGSSYNEQFF
NA,TRBV30,TRBJ1-1,NA,TGTGCCTGGGGACTGTCGAACACTGAAGCTTTCTTT,CAWGLSNTEAFF
NA,TRBV27,TRBJ2-7,NA,TGTGCCAGCAGTTTAGGGCCCGGAAGGAAGTACTTC,CASSLGPGRKYF
TRBD1,TRBV4-1,TRBJ1-1,NA,TGCGCCAGCAGCCTAGCACCCGGGACAGCTTTTGAAGCTTTCTTT,CASSLAPGTAFEAFF
NA,TRBV24-1,TRBJ2-5,NA,TGTGCCACCAGTGATTCCCTGACAGTCACCAACCAAGAGACCCAGTACTTC,CATSDSLTVTNQETQYF
TRBD1,TRBV24-1,TRBJ1-2,once,TGTGCCACCAGTGACGGACAGGGTTATGGCTACACCTTC,CATSDGQGYGYTF
TRBD2,TRBV2,TRBJ2-1,NA,TGTGCCAGCAGTGAACTAGCGGGGGGGCCGATAGGGGAGCAGTTCTTC,CASSELAGGPIGEQFF
NA,TRBV3-1/TRBV3-2,TRBJ2-5,NA,TGTGCCAGCAGCCGTTCCCCCCGAGGCCGAGAGACCCAGTACTTC,CASSRSPRGRETQYF
TRBD2,TRBV19,TRBJ2-1,NA,TGTGCCAGTAGTACCGACGGACTAGCGGGGGGCATCTACAATGAGCAGTTCTTC,CASSTDGLAGGIYNEQFF
NA,TRBV21-1,TRBJ1-6,few,TGTGCCAGCAGCAAAGGGGTCCCGACAGACCGATCACCCCTCCACTTT,CASSKGVPTDRSPLHF
NA,TRBV6-5,TRBJ1-3,few,TGTGCCAGCAAGCGAGGCTCTGGAAACACCATATATTTT,CASKRGSGNTIYF
NA,TRBV23-1,TRBJ2-3,NA,TGCGCCAGCAAGCCGACAGATACGCAGTATTTT,CASKPTDTQYF
NA,TRBV18,TRBJ1-3,NA,TGTGCCAGCTCACCTTCGGCCCCAGGGGACGCGAGCTCTGGAAACACCATATATTTT,CASSPSAPGDASSGNTIYF
TRBD2,TRBV11-1,TRBJ2-2,NA,TGTGCCAGCAGCTTAGCCTACTGGCGGGGGGGCGACACCGGGGAGCTGTTTTTT,CASSLAYWRGGDTGELFF
NA,TRBV19,TRBJ1-1,NA,TGTGCCAGTAGTCGTAGAAGCCCTCAGGGAACCACTGAAGCTTTCTTT,CASSRRSPQGTTEAFF
NA,TRBV11-2,TRBJ1-3,NA,TGTGCCAGCAGCTTAGGAGGAGGGATGAACACCATATATTTT,CASSLGGGMNTIYF
TRBD1,TRBV2,TRBJ1-5,NA,TGTGCCAGCAGTGTGACAGGGACTTATAGCAATCAGCCCCAGCATTTT,CASSVTGTYSNQPQHF
NA,TRBV24-1,TRBJ2-5,NA,TGTGCCACCAGTGAGGTGACAAGCTCCCTTCAAGAGACCCAGTACTTC,CATSEVTSSLQETQYF
NA,TRBV19,TRBJ1-1,NA,TGTGCCAGTAGTACCCCCCCAGGGGACGGCACTGAAGCTTTCTTT,CASSTPPGDGTEAFF
NA,TRBV6-5,TRBJ1-2,NA,TGTGCCACCCACCTCACAGCTAACTATGGCTACACCTTC,CATHLTANYGYTF
TRBD1,TRBV27,TRBJ2-7,NA,TGTGCCAGCAGGCGACAGGGGGGGTGGTACTTC,CASRRQGGWYF
TRBD1,TRBV2,TRBJ1-2,once,TGTGCCAGCAGTACCGGGACAGGGGGCATGTGGGATGGCTACACCTTC,CASSTGTGGMWDGYTF